The 29 T cell receptor beta chains in this list originate from one sample, sequenced in a study of control samples from healthy donors and cancer patients. TCRdb's table, derived via immunoSEQ multiplex PCR, lists solely in-frame clones and lacks some. The sample lists some 97,000 clones; roughly 87% were seen once. Sequenced: blood. The origin of the receptors is a woman aged 45-60 years in good health.

The rearrangement joins TRBV6-1 to TRBJ1-2; D unclear. The CDR3 totals 16 residues. Looked up from germline, CDR1 is MNHNS and CDR2 is SASEGT. With 1 base removed from V and 4 bases from J, the gap between germline ends came to 16 bases. This CDR3 reads CASSEVGGSLGYGYTF. The CDR3 region has the DNA TGTGCCAGCAGTGAAGTCGGCGGCAGCCTGGGCTATGGCTACACCTTC.

This clone has more than one count but fewer than ten. This chain joins TRBV10-2 and TRBJ1-6; 7 bases are shared with TRBD1. In germline, CDR1 is WSHSY, CDR2 SAAADI. CDR3 length equals 13 residues. J gave up 7 bases and V 8 bases, and 5 bases lay outside the gene matches. CDR3 sequence: CASLRQGNSPLHF. CDR3 bases: TGCGCCAGCTTAAGACAGGGAAATTCACCCCTCCACTTT.

This clone occurred once. This rearrangement joins TRBV15 to TRBJ2-3; D possibly matches TRBD1 or TRBD2 (5 bases each). The CDR3 has 13 amino acids. Germline-derived CDR1 and CDR2 are LNHNV and YYDKDF (reference sequence). Trimming removed 5 bases at V and 4 bases at J, with 10 bases between. Here the CDR3 reads CATSRDVADTQYF. The DNA for the CDR3 is TGTGCCACCAGCCGGGACGTAGCAGATACGCAGTATTTT.

The chain joins TRBV10-1 to TRBJ2-7, with TRBD2 identical over 9 bases. CDR1 and CDR2 from the germline V gene are WNHNN and SYGVQD (reference sequence). J gave up 2 bases and V 4 bases, and 12 bases lay outside the gene matches. The CDR3 totals 17 residues. The DNA for the CDR3 is TGCGCCAGCAGTGTTGGAGCGGGGGGACTCCTTACCTACGAGCAGTACTTC. Protein product: CASSVGAGGLLTYEQYF.

This clone has only a few counts. The chain carries TRBV19 and TRBJ1-5, with D tentatively TRBD1 (5 bases). This CDR3 has 13 residues. Germline assignment: CDR1 LNHDA and CDR2 SQIVND (reference sequence). V lost 4 bases, J lost 7 bases, and 11 bases lay in between. This CDR3 reads CASSTGTLQPQHF. The CDR3 nucleotides read TGTGCCAGTAGTACGGGGACTTTGCAGCCCCAGCATTTT.

This chain joins TRBV2 and TRBJ2-3; 10 nucleotides agree with TRBD2. Germline loops: CDR1 SNHLY, CDR2 FYNNEI. The CDR3 length is 15 residues. V lost 5 bases and J lost 2; bases outside the gene matches: 4. CDR3 residues: CASSLSGGATDTQYF. CDR3 DNA sequence: TGTGCCAGCAGTCTGAGCGGGGGGGCCACAGATACGCAGTATTTT. The full variable domain, completed using reference TRBV2 and TRBJ2-3, is EPEVTQTPSHQVTQMGQEVILRCVPISNHLYFYWYRQILGQKVEFLVSFYNNEISEKSEIFDDQFSVERPDGSNFTLKIRSTKLEDSAMYFCASSLSGGATDTQYFGPGTRLTVL.

This chain joins TRBV18 and TRBJ2-5; D is possibly TRBD2 (5 bases). The CDR3 sequence is 18 residues long. Trimming left V 1 base short and J 0 bases short, with 18 bases between. Germline V gene data show CDR1 as KGHSH and CDR2 as LQKENI. CDR3 DNA: TGTGCCAGCTCACCACTGGTGGAGGAGAAATGGTACCAAGAGACCCAGTACTTC. This gives the protein CASSPLVEEKWYQETQYF.

This chain uses TRBV29-1 with TRBJ2-1, with TRBD2 matching over 14 bases. Germline V CDR1 and CDR2: SQVTM, ANQGSEA. The V gene end was trimmed by 3 bases and the J gene end by 9 bases; junction bases not matched to a gene: 10. This CDR3 spans 16 amino acids. CDR3 sequence (DNA): TGCAGCGTTGACAATCCGGGACTAGCGGGAGTGGGTGAGCAGTTCTTC. As protein: CSVDNPGLAGVGEQFF.

The chain employs TRBV28 and TRBJ1-2; weak D call: TRBD1 (6 bases). V lost 7 bases and J 3 bases, leaving 18 bases between the germline ends. There are 15 residues in the CDR3. CDR1 is MDHEN and CDR2 is SYDVKM in the germline V gene. The CDR3 sequence: CASIRGAGRDYGYTF. CDR3 DNA sequence: TGTGCCAGCATTAGGGGGGCAGGGCGGGACTATGGCTACACCTTC.

V usage is TRBV30 and J usage is TRBJ1-6; the D is unclear. CDR1 and CDR2 from the germline V gene are GTSNPN and SVGIG (reference sequence). Trimming removed 0 bases at V and 9 bases at J, with 15 bases between. The CDR3 spans 15 residues. The CDR3 is CAWSVKDPWGSPLHF. The DNA of the CDR3 is TGTGCCTGGAGTGTCAAAGATCCCTGGGGTTCACCCCTCCACTTT.

This chain joins TRBV18 and TRBJ2-7; 7 bases match TRBD2. There are 15 residues in the CDR3. J gave up 1 base and V 4 bases, and 7 bases lay outside the gene matches. CDR1 KGHSH and CDR2 LQKENI come from the germline V gene. The CDR3, as DNA: TGTGCCAGCTCACTCCAAAGCGGGGCGTCCTACGAGCAGTACTTC. This codes for CASSLQSGASYEQYF.

This clone turned up a few times. This chain connects TRBV13 to TRBJ1-2; weak D call: TRBD1 (6 bases). V was pared by 1 base and J by 7 bases, with 13 bases between. CDR3 length equals 14 residues. Germline lookup yields CDR1 PRHDT and CDR2 FYEKMQ (reference sequence). CDR3 nucleotides: TGTGCCAGCAGCTTAGCGGCACAGGGAATTGGCTACACCTTC. It is translated as CASSLAAQGIGYTF.

The chain carries TRBV30 and TRBJ1-6; possible D gene TRBD1, 5 bases. The germline CDR1 and CDR2 sequences are GTSNPN and SVGIG (reference sequence). V dropped 7 bases and J dropped 0 bases, with 13 bases sitting between them. The CDR3 extends over 15 amino acids. In nucleotides, the CDR3 is TGTGCCTCGACGGCCCAGGGCTCCTATAATTCACCCCTCCACTTT. This translates into CASTAQGSYNSPLHF.

The chain recombines TRBV27 with TRBJ2-3; D call uncertain. Germline V CDR1 and CDR2: MNHEY, SMNVEV (reference sequence). The CDR3 sequence is 14 residues long. The ends were cut back, 0 bases at V and 4 bases at J, with 8 bases in the middle. CDR3 DNA: TGTGCCAGCAGTTTATCGTTTCGCGCAGATACGCAGTATTTT. Translating it yields CASSLSFRADTQYF.

This clone was seen once. V usage is TRBV6-5 and J usage is TRBJ1-1; 7 nucleotides match TRBD1. V was pared by 6 bases and J by 3 bases, with 10 bases of the junction left unmatched. The CDR3 is 15 residues long. Germline assignment: CDR1 MNHEY and CDR2 SVGAGI. DNA of the CDR3: TGTGCCAGCAGCGTATCGACAGGGTTATACACTGAAGCTTTCTTT. Protein product: CASSVSTGLYTEAFF.

The chain carries TRBV7-3 and TRBJ1-3, with a weak D call TRBD1 (5 bases). This CDR3 region has 16 residues. Per the germline V gene, CDR1 is SGHTA and CDR2 is FQGTGA. V dropped 5 bases and J dropped 0 bases, with 14 bases sitting between them. The CDR3 sequence: CASSPRGRNSGNTIYF. The DNA for the CDR3 is TGTGCCAGCAGCCCACGGGGCAGAAACTCTGGAAACACCATATATTTT. The full variable domain, completed using reference TRBV7-3 and TRBJ1-3, is GAGVSQTPSNKVTEKGKYVELRCDPISGHTALYWYRQSLGQGPEFLIYFQGTGAADDSGLPNDRFFAVRPEGSVSTLKIQRTERGDSAVYLCASSPRGRNSGNTIYFGEGSWLTVV.

The J gene is TRBJ1-2, the V gene TRBV7-2; D not resolved. Germline CDR1 and CDR2: SGHTA and FQGNSA. The CDR3 totals 11 residues. V was trimmed by 4 bases and J by 5 bases, leaving 5 bases between them. The CDR3 loop is CASSSPYGYTF. The CDR3 nucleotides read TGTGCCAGCAGCTCACCGTATGGCTACACCTTC.

This chain uses TRBV6-5 with TRBJ2-2; TRBD2 matches at 8 bases. The CDR3 runs 15 residues. V gave up 5 bases and J gave up 6 bases; unmatched junction bases: 8. Germline CDR1 and CDR2: MNHEY and SVGAGI. The CDR3 loop reads CASSTPRGGPGELFF. The CDR3 region has the DNA TGTGCCAGCAGTACCCCCCGGGGGGGACCCGGGGAGCTGTTTTTT.

J is TRBJ2-2 and V is TRBV2, with TRBD2 identical over 8 bases. The CDR3 sequence is 14 residues long. The V gene's germline CDR1 is SNHLY and CDR2 FYNNEI. The V segment lost 7 bases and the J segment 7 bases; nucleotides outside the gene matches: 8. The CDR3, as DNA: TGTGCCAGCAACCGGCGGGGGGCGGACGGGGAGCTGTTTTTT. Its protein product is CASNRRGADGELFF.

The rearrangement uses TRBV3-1 (or the pseudogene TRBV3-2) and TRBJ1-2; possible D gene TRBD1, 5 bases. The CDR3 is 17 residues long. The V gene lost 3 bases and the J gene lost 3 bases, with 20 bases spanning the gap. Per germline, CDR1 LGHDT and CDR2 YNNKEL (reference sequence). The CDR3 DNA follows: TGTGCCAGCAGCCATAGAGGGGCCTCCGGGGTTTACTATGGCTACACCTTC. It specifies CASSHRGASGVYYGYTF.

The chain couples TRBV2 to TRBJ2-7, with D hard to call. Germline CDR1 is SNHLY and CDR2 is FYNNEI. V dropped 1 base and J dropped 3 bases, with 10 bases sitting between them. The CDR3 runs 14 residues. CDR3 DNA: TGTGCCAGCAGTGAAGGGACGATGGGCTACGAGCAGTACTTC. This translates into CASSEGTMGYEQYF.

This chain connects TRBV6-6 to TRBJ1-5; weak D call: TRBD1 (6 bases). The length of the CDR3 is 16 residues. V was trimmed by 6 bases and J by 5 bases, leaving 20 bases between them. Germline lookup yields CDR1 MNHNY and CDR2 SVGAGI (reference sequence). The CDR3 coding sequence is TGTGCCAGCAGCAACAACCGGGGAGGGGGGGATCAGCCCCAGCATTTT. Translation gives CASSNNRGGGDQPQHF.

The rearrangement uses TRBV10-1 and TRBJ1-3; a weak D match, TRBD1 (5 bases). Germline V gene data show CDR1 as WNHNN and CDR2 as SYGVQD (reference sequence). V gave up 6 bases and J gave up 2 bases, with 11 bases separating them. There are 14 residues in the CDR3. The CDR3 nucleotides read TGCGCCAGCAGCCCCGGGACGGCTGGAAACACCATATATTTT. It is translated as CASSPGTAGNTIYF.

This clone turned up a few times. This chain connects TRBV19 to TRBJ1-5; D may be TRBD1 (5 bases). The germline gives CDR1 LNHDA, CDR2 SQIVND (reference sequence). This CDR3 contains 14 residues. Trimming removed 2 bases from V and 2 bases from J, with 7 bases in between. In DNA, the CDR3 is TGTGCCAGTAGTATACAGGGAGGCAATCAGCCCCAGCATTTT. Encoded protein: CASSIQGGNQPQHF.

J is TRBJ1-3 and V is TRBV18; D gene unclear. CDR1 and CDR2 from the germline V gene are KGHSH and LQKENI. The V end was cut by 3 bases, the J end by 4 bases, with 16 bases between. This CDR3 region has 16 residues. CDR3 in amino acids: CASSPSTEILGNTIYF. CDR3 nucleotide sequence: TGTGCCAGCTCACCCTCGACGGAGATACTCGGAAACACCATATATTTT.

The rearrangement joins TRBV5-1 to TRBJ1-2, with D tentatively TRBD1 (6 bases). This CDR3 comprises 12 residues. Trimming removed 3 bases at V and 8 bases at J, with 11 bases between. The germline V gene encodes CDR1 SGHRS and CDR2 YFSETQ. This CDR3 is CASSYQGNGYTF. CDR3 sequence (DNA): TGCGCCAGCAGCTATCAGGGGAACGGCTACACCTTC.

Comments on this clone: One junction end disagrees with the germline gene, perhaps due to a read error. CDR3 sequence reads: CASSLGQGLSRAAIF. The CDR3 DNA follows: TGTGCCAGCAGCTTAGGACAGGGGCTGTCAAGGGCCGCAATTTTT. This chain connects TRBV7-2 to TRBJ1-4; 8 bases match TRBD1. The germline V gene has CDR1 SGHTA and CDR2 FQGNSA. This CDR3 has 15 residues. The whole variable domain, filled in from reference TRBV7-2 and TRBJ1-4, reads GAGVSQSPSNKVTEKGKDVELRCDPISGHTALYWYRQSLGQGLEFLIYFQGNSAPDKSGLPSDRFSAERTGGSVSTLTIQRTQQEDSAVYLCASSLGQGLSRAAIFGSGTQLSVL.

The chain recombines TRBV7-9 with TRBJ1-1; D ambiguous. V lost 1 base and J 5 bases, leaving 14 bases between the germline ends. Germline CDR1 reads SEHNR; CDR2 reads FQNEAQ (reference sequence). This CDR3 region has 15 residues. The CDR3 loop reads CASSLVSLAGTEAFF. DNA of the CDR3: TGTGCCAGCAGCTTAGTTAGCCTCGCAGGAACTGAAGCTTTCTTT.

This chain uses TRBV6-5 with TRBJ1-2; a possible D gene is TRBD1 (6 bases). The CDR3 sequence is 13 residues long. Trimming removed 6 bases from V and 9 bases from J, with 17 bases in between. Germline V CDR1 and CDR2: MNHEY, SVGAGI. The CDR3 nucleotides read TGTGCCAGCAGCGTACAGGGCCTCGGGCGCTACACCTTC. This sequence encodes CASSVQGLGRYTF.